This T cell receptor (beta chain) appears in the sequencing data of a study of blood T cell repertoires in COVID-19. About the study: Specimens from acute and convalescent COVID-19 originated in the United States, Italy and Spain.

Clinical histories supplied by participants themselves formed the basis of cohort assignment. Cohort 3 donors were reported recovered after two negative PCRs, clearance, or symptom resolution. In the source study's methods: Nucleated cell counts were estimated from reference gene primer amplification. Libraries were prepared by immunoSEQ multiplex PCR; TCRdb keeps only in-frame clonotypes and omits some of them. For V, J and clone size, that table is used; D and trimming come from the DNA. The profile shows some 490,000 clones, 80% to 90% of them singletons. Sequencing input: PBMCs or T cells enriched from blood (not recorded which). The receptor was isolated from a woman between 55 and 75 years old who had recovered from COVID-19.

CDR3 sequence (DNA): TGTGCCAGCAGCCAGGGGACCTATGGCTACACCTTC. Translating it yields CASSQGTYGYTF. The chain couples TRBV5-6 to TRBJ1-2, with D perhaps TRBD1 (6 bases). Germline V gives CDR1 SGHDT, CDR2 YYEEEE. CDR3 size: 12 residues. Trimming removed 4 bases from V and 4 bases from J, with 8 bases in between.